The rows below give T cell receptor beta chains drawn from one sample of a study of T cells after posttransplantation cyclophosphamide. Sequencing used immunoSEQ multiplex PCR; TCRdb keeps in-frame clones, though not all of them. The sample includes tens of thousands of clones, around 80% of them seen just once. The specimen was CD4+ T cells sorted from blood, collected approximately 2,000 days after a stem cell transplant with posttransplant cyclophosphamide. The receptors originated from a female patient aged 40-49 years who received an allogeneic stem cell transplant from a related donor, was CMV-positive, and had no GVHD. Some T cells may have originated in the graft donor. Both conserved end residues are part of each CDR3. The D gene is left open where the match is weak. The listing skips clone size in some rows; elsewhere it reads once, few, many or a size class.

v_gene: TRBV10-3; j_gene: TRBJ1-1; d_gene: NA; abundance: NA; CDR3nt: TGTGCCATCAGTGTGTACGGGAACACTGAAGCTTTCTTT; CDR3aa: CAISVYGNTEAFF
v_gene: TRBV9; j_gene: TRBJ2-6; d_gene: NA; abundance: NA; CDR3nt: TGTGCCAGCAGCTTAAGCCCAGGGGATCGGCTCTCTGGGGCCAACGTCCTGACTTTC; CDR3aa: CASSLSPGDRLSGANVLTF
v_gene: TRBV19; j_gene: TRBJ2-7; d_gene: NA; abundance: NA; CDR3nt: TGTGCCAGTAGTCCCGGCGGGGGCATCTACGAGCAGTACTTC; CDR3aa: CASSPGGGIYEQYF
v_gene: TRBV5-4; j_gene: TRBJ1-2; d_gene: NA; abundance: NA; CDR3nt: TGTGCCAGCAGCTCGGGAGGGATCGGCTATGGCTACACCTTC; CDR3aa: CASSSGGIGYGYTF
v_gene: TRBV4-3; j_gene: TRBJ1-4; d_gene: NA; abundance: NA; CDR3nt: TGCGCCAGCAGCCAAGATGCAGGGAATCGGGAAAAACTGTTTTTT; CDR3aa: CASSQDAGNREKLFF
v_gene: TRBV6-6; j_gene: TRBJ2-1; d_gene: TRBD1; abundance: NA; CDR3nt: TGTGCCAGCCGACAGGGGACCTCCTACAATGAGCAGTTCTTC; CDR3aa: CASRQGTSYNEQFF
v_gene: TRBV15; j_gene: TRBJ2-3; d_gene: TRBD2; abundance: NA; CDR3nt: TGTGCCACCAGCAGAGATTCAAGTTACTCGGTAGCGGGCCCTAGCACAGATACGCAGTATTTT; CDR3aa: CATSRDSSYSVAGPSTDTQYF
v_gene: TRBV9; j_gene: TRBJ1-2; d_gene: NA; abundance: once; CDR3nt: TGTGCCAGCAGCGTAGATGTCAGGGTAAACTATGGCTACACCTTC; CDR3aa: CASSVDVRVNYGYTF
v_gene: TRBV7-2; j_gene: TRBJ2-3; d_gene: TRBD2; abundance: NA; CDR3nt: TGTGCCAGCAGCTTAGTCGCGGCGGGGGGGACAGATACGCAGTATTTT; CDR3aa: CASSLVAAGGTDTQYF
v_gene: TRBV6-6; j_gene: TRBJ2-7; d_gene: TRBD1; abundance: NA; CDR3nt: TGTGCCACCCGCTCGGGACAGGGGATCTACGAGCAGTACTTC; CDR3aa: CATRSGQGIYEQYF
v_gene: TRBV5-6; j_gene: TRBJ1-1; d_gene: NA; abundance: NA; CDR3nt: TGTGCCAGCAGGTCTCGGGAGGCTGAAGCTTTCTTT; CDR3aa: CASRSREAEAFF
v_gene: TRBV18; j_gene: TRBJ1-1; d_gene: TRBD1; abundance: NA; CDR3nt: TGTGCCAGCTCACTGATTCCGGGACAGGGACCCGGTTGGGTCACTGAAGCTTTCTTT; CDR3aa: CASSLIPGQGPGWVTEAFF
v_gene: TRBV7-8; j_gene: TRBJ1-2; d_gene: NA; abundance: NA; CDR3nt: TGTGCCAGCAGCTCAGTTTTGACGGGGAACTATGGCTACACCTTC; CDR3aa: CASSSVLTGNYGYTF
v_gene: TRBV11-2; j_gene: TRBJ2-5; d_gene: NA; abundance: NA; CDR3nt: TGTGCCAGCAGCTCGTCCCAATCCGAGGAGACCCAGTACTTC; CDR3aa: CASSSSQSEETQYF
v_gene: TRBV4-3; j_gene: TRBJ2-1; d_gene: TRBD2; abundance: NA; CDR3nt: TGCGCCAGCAGCCAAACAGCGGGGGGGGCCTACAATGAGCAGTTCTTC; CDR3aa: CASSQTAGGAYNEQFF
v_gene: TRBV5-1; j_gene: TRBJ2-7; d_gene: NA; abundance: NA; CDR3nt: TGCGCCAGCAGCCAATCCGACGGCGGCTACGAGCAGTACTTC; CDR3aa: CASSQSDGGYEQYF
v_gene: TRBV5-1; j_gene: TRBJ2-7; d_gene: NA; abundance: NA; CDR3nt: TGCGCCAGCAGCTTGGGTTCAGGGGCGATGAGTTACGAGCAGTACTTC; CDR3aa: CASSLGSGAMSYEQYF
v_gene: TRBV6-1; j_gene: TRBJ2-4; d_gene: TRBD2; abundance: NA; CDR3nt: TGTGCCAGCAGTGAAGCAAAAGGAAGGGGGATAAGCGGGAGCCTAGCCAAAAACATTCAGTACTTC; CDR3aa: CASSEAKGRGISGSLAKNIQYF
v_gene: TRBV7-2; j_gene: TRBJ1-5; d_gene: TRBD1; abundance: few; CDR3nt: TGTGCCAGCAGCTACAGGACAGGTAATAGCAATCAGCCCCAGCATTTT; CDR3aa: CASSYRTGNSNQPQHF
v_gene: TRBV6-1; j_gene: TRBJ1-1; d_gene: NA; abundance: NA; CDR3nt: TGTGCCAGCAGTCCGCTGCGAATGGGCGCTGAAGCTTTCTTT; CDR3aa: CASSPLRMGAEAFF
v_gene: TRBV6-5; j_gene: TRBJ1-3; d_gene: NA; abundance: NA; CDR3nt: TGTGCCAGCAGTCCCGGGAAGGGCGGAAACACCATATATTTT; CDR3aa: CASSPGKGGNTIYF
v_gene: TRBV9; j_gene: TRBJ2-2; d_gene: TRBD1; abundance: NA; CDR3nt: TGTGCCAGCAGCGTATTACAGGGGGCGGGCGGGGAGCTGTTTTTT; CDR3aa: CASSVLQGAGGELFF
v_gene: TRBV5-4; j_gene: TRBJ1-1; d_gene: TRBD1; abundance: NA; CDR3nt: TGTGCCAGCAGCTTGGGTGTTAGGACAGGGGACACTGAAGCTTTCTTT; CDR3aa: CASSLGVRTGDTEAFF
v_gene: TRBV6-1; j_gene: TRBJ2-2; d_gene: TRBD2; abundance: NA; CDR3nt: TGTGCCAGCAGTCCGCGGGGGGGCGGGGAGCTGTTTTTT; CDR3aa: CASSPRGGGELFF
v_gene: TRBV9; j_gene: TRBJ1-2; d_gene: NA; abundance: NA; CDR3nt: TGTGCCAGCAGCCCAAGCAGCGCAGGGGCGAGGGGCTACACCTTC; CDR3aa: CASSPSSAGARGYTF
v_gene: TRBV5-1; j_gene: TRBJ1-5; d_gene: NA; abundance: NA; CDR3nt: TGCGCCAGCAGCTTGAATGGTCTCTATAATCAGCCCCAGCATTTT; CDR3aa: CASSLNGLYNQPQHF
v_gene: TRBV6-5; j_gene: TRBJ1-2; d_gene: NA; abundance: NA; CDR3nt: TGTGCCAGCAGTTGGAGAGGAGATGGCTACACCTTC; CDR3aa: CASSWRGDGYTF
v_gene: TRBV7-9; j_gene: TRBJ1-6; d_gene: NA; abundance: NA; CDR3nt: TGTGCCAGCAGCAGCTTGACAGTCAGCTCCTATAATTCACCCCTCCACTTT; CDR3aa: CASSSLTVSSYNSPLHF
v_gene: TRBV9; j_gene: TRBJ2-3; d_gene: TRBD1; abundance: NA; CDR3nt: TGTGCCAGCAGCGCACCGGGACAGGGAAATACGCAGTATTTT; CDR3aa: CASSAPGQGNTQYF
v_gene: TRBV29-1; j_gene: TRBJ2-2; d_gene: NA; abundance: NA; CDR3nt: TGCAGCGTGGCCCGGGGGGCGGCAGGGCCCACCGGGGAGCTGTTTTTT; CDR3aa: CSVARGAAGPTGELFF
v_gene: TRBV7-8; j_gene: TRBJ1-5; d_gene: NA; abundance: NA; CDR3nt: TGTGCCAGCAGCTCGCCAGGGTTATTGCAGCCCCAGCATTTT; CDR3aa: CASSSPGLLQPQHF
v_gene: TRBV6-1; j_gene: TRBJ1-4; d_gene: NA; abundance: NA; CDR3nt: TGTGCCAGCAGTGATACTACCCGGGGACTGTTTTTT; CDR3aa: CASSDTTRGLFF
v_gene: TRBV7-9; j_gene: TRBJ1-1; d_gene: TRBD1; abundance: NA; CDR3nt: TGTGCCAGCAGCCAATGGACAGGTCGTCTTTATGAAGCTTTCTTT; CDR3aa: CASSQWTGRLYEAFF
v_gene: TRBV19; j_gene: TRBJ1-1; d_gene: NA; abundance: NA; CDR3nt: TGTGCCAGTAGTTCACATAAGAGAGGCACTGAAGCTTTCTTT; CDR3aa: CASSSHKRGTEAFF
v_gene: TRBV10-3; j_gene: TRBJ1-3; d_gene: NA; abundance: NA; CDR3nt: TGTGCCATCACCACTACTCCTGGAAACACCATATATTTT; CDR3aa: CAITTTPGNTIYF
v_gene: TRBV6-5; j_gene: TRBJ2-2; d_gene: TRBD1; abundance: NA; CDR3nt: TGTGCCAGCAGTTCCCGGGACAGAAATACCGGGGAGCTGTTTTTT; CDR3aa: CASSSRDRNTGELFF
v_gene: TRBV5-1; j_gene: TRBJ1-1; d_gene: TRBD1; abundance: NA; CDR3nt: TGCGCCAGCAGCCCTCGTGGACAGGGGGCTACTGAAGCTTTCTTT; CDR3aa: CASSPRGQGATEAFF
v_gene: TRBV5-5; j_gene: TRBJ2-7; d_gene: NA; abundance: NA; CDR3nt: TGTGCCAGCAGCTTGAACATCCCCTACGAGCAGTACTTC; CDR3aa: CASSLNIPYEQYF
v_gene: TRBV15; j_gene: TRBJ1-4; d_gene: NA; abundance: NA; CDR3nt: TGTGCCACCAGCAGAGCGGCGGGGACTAATGAAAAACTGTTTTTT; CDR3aa: CATSRAAGTNEKLFF
v_gene: TRBV5-4; j_gene: TRBJ2-1; d_gene: NA; abundance: NA; CDR3nt: TGTGCCAGCAGCTTGAGAACCCTATCCTACAATGAGCAGTTCTTC; CDR3aa: CASSLRTLSYNEQFF
v_gene: TRBV27; j_gene: TRBJ2-1; d_gene: NA; abundance: NA; CDR3nt: TGTGCCAGCAGTTTAGACAGGTCCCCTACGGATGAGCAGTTCTTC; CDR3aa: CASSLDRSPTDEQFF
v_gene: TRBV5-6; j_gene: TRBJ2-7; d_gene: NA; abundance: NA; CDR3nt: TGTGCCAGCAGAGCCGCCTCCTACGAGCAGTACTTC; CDR3aa: CASRAASYEQYF